This TCR beta chain came from a study of cytomegalovirus exposure and HLA in healthy donors. PCR amplification relied on 60 Vbeta primers (plus 13 Jbeta primers). In the authors' methods: The count from a later analysis was 60 million to 85 million unique TCR beta chains, 9.5 million to 11 million of them shared. Clones were sequenced by immunoSEQ multiplex PCR, and TCRdb holds only the in-frame ones, with some missing. That table furnishes V, J and clone size, whereas the DNA furnished D and trimming. The profile shows 130,000 or so clones, roughly 9% of them singletons. Points from the study as a whole: One variant, a missense change in DCLRE1C, was linked in a later analysis to TCR beta V- and J-gene trimming. Immune exposure data for these donors was limited to CMV serostatus. In an earlier analysis, about 87% or about 30%: the productive usage of most TCR beta V segments.

Germline loops: CDR1 MGHRA, CDR2 YSYEKL. The germline V and J ends were trimmed by 0 bases and 9 bases, with 17 bases remaining between them. The CDR3 spans 15 residues. With respect to this clone: Its specificity is unknown.

This TCR came from a woman in her 40s in good health and CMV-seropositive. Sequencing was carried out using PBMCs. The genes are TRBV4-1 and TRBJ1-2; no definite D call. The CDR3 bases are TGCGCCAGCAGCCAAGATAACGTTGCATCGCGCCGCTACACCTTC. Translating gives CASSQDNVASRRYTF.